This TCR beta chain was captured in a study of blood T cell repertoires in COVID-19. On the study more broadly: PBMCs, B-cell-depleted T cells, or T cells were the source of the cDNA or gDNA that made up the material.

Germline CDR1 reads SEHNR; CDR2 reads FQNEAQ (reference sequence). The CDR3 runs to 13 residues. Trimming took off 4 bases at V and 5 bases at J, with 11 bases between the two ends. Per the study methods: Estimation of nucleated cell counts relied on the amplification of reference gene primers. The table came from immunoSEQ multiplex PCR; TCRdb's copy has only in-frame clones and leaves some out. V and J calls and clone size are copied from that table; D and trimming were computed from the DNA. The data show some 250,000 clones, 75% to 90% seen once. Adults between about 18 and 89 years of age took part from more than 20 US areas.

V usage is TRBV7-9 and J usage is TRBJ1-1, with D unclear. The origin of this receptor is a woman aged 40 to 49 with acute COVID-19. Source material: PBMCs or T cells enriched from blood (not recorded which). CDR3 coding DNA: TGTGCCAGCAGCTCAAGCGGAATTACTGAAGCTTTCTTT. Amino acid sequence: CASSSSGITEAFF.